Listed below are T cell receptor beta chains from one sample, sequenced in a study of OX40 agonist ivuxolimab in advanced cancers. Produced via immunoSEQ multiplex PCR; TCRdb's table is partial and in-frame only. Of 13,000 to 15,000 clones listed, just under 80% are singletons. Sequencing used CD4+ or CD8+ T cells sorted from blood, obtained in a trial of the OX40 agonist ivuxolimab. The receptors shown here come from an adult with an advanced solid tumor such as melanoma, head and neck, liver or kidney cancer. Each CDR3 is given with its conserved first and last residue. A D gene is named only where the DNA matches it firmly. Not every row has a clone size; where given, it reads once, few, many or a size class.

abundance	v_gene	d_gene	j_gene	CDR3nt	CDR3aa
few	TRBV27	NA	TRBJ2-7	TGTGCCAGCAGTTTTGGCACGGGCCTATACGAGCAGTACTTC	CASSFGTGLYEQYF
NA	TRBV28	NA	TRBJ2-1	TGTGCCAGCAGTTTAGGAGGGAAGGAAACCTACAATGAGCAGTTCTTC	CASSLGGKETYNEQFF
once	TRBV7-8	TRBD1	TRBJ1-2	TGTGCCAGCAGCTTAGGGACAGGGAGGGATGGCTACACCTTC	CASSLGTGRDGYTF
NA	TRBV27	NA	TRBJ2-5	TGTGCCAGCAGTTTTGCCCCCGGGACACTCCAAGAGACCCAGTACTTC	CASSFAPGTLQETQYF
NA	TRBV27	TRBD1	TRBJ2-3	TGTGCCAGCAGTTTTTCTCCTCCGGGACAGGGGAGCACAGATACGCAGTATTTT	CASSFSPPGQGSTDTQYF
NA	TRBV9	NA	TRBJ2-2	TGTGCCAGCAGCGTAGCGCCAACCGGGGAGCTGTTTTTT	CASSVAPTGELFF
NA	TRBV4-2	NA	TRBJ2-3	TGTGCCAGCAGCCGCCCCGGGATAGGGGGGACAGATACGCAGTATTTT	CASSRPGIGGTDTQYF
NA	TRBV30	NA	TRBJ2-7	TGTGCCTGGAAAGGGGGAGCCTACGAGCAGTACTTC	CAWKGGAYEQYF
NA	TRBV11-2	NA	TRBJ2-7	TGTGCCAGCAGCTTAGGGGGGACTCAGTACGAGCAGTACTTC	CASSLGGTQYEQYF
NA	TRBV13	TRBD2	TRBJ2-1	TGTGCCAGCAGCCCTCAGCGGGAGCACTCCTACAATGAGCAGTTCTTC	CASSPQREHSYNEQFF
NA	TRBV19	NA	TRBJ1-4	TGTGCCAGTAGTATGGATGAAAAACTGTTTTTT	CASSMDEKLFF
NA	TRBV2	TRBD1	TRBJ1-1	TGTGCCAGCAGGACAGGGGGCTCGGGCACTGAAGCTTTCTTT	CASRTGGSGTEAFF
NA	TRBV4-1	TRBD1	TRBJ2-4	TGCGCCAGCAGCCAGCAGGGGGTTGCATTGGGACACGGCAAAAACATTCAGTACTTC	CASSQQGVALGHGKNIQYF
once	TRBV4-1	NA	TRBJ2-2	TGCGCCAGCAGCCAAGACTTAAGCGGATCGAACACCGGGGAGCTGTTTTTT	CASSQDLSGSNTGELFF
NA	TRBV11-1	NA	TRBJ2-7	TGTGCCAGCAGCTTTGACTCCTACGAGCAGTACTTC	CASSFDSYEQYF
NA	TRBV11-2	TRBD2	TRBJ2-2	TGTGCCAGCAGCTTACTACTAGCGGCTATTCCTCGAGGGGAGCTGTTTTTT	CASSLLLAAIPRGELFF
NA	TRBV6-4	NA	TRBJ2-3	TGTGCCAGCAGTGAGAGACCGGGCACAGATACGCAGTATTTT	CASSERPGTDTQYF
NA	TRBV28	TRBD2	TRBJ2-5	TGTGCCAGCAGCGGGAGGGGCAACCAAGAGACCCAGTACTTC	CASSGRGNQETQYF
NA	TRBV27	NA	TRBJ2-7	TGTGCCAGCAGTTTATGGGGTGCCCCCTACGAGCAGTACTTC	CASSLWGAPYEQYF
NA	TRBV5-5	NA	TRBJ1-2	TGTGCCAGCAGCCCCGGTACAGGAGTCTATGGCTACACCTTC	CASSPGTGVYGYTF
many	TRBV30	NA	TRBJ1-1	TGTGCCTGGAGTGTGGTAGAGAACACTGAAGCTTTCTTT	CAWSVVENTEAFF
NA	TRBV7-2	NA	TRBJ2-7	TGTGCCAGCAGCCCTAGACAGATATTTTCCTACGAGCAGTACTTC	CASSPRQIFSYEQYF
NA	TRBV13	NA	TRBJ2-7	TGTGCCAGCAGCTTTGGGACGGCCGGAGAGCAGTACTTC	CASSFGTAGEQYF
NA	TRBV10-1	NA	TRBJ1-1	TGCGCCAGCGGACCTTCCCTGACTGAAGCTTTCTTT	CASGPSLTEAFF
NA	TRBV30	NA	TRBJ2-1	TGTGCCTGGACCCGTCAGGAACGGGAGTTGGCCAATGAGCAGTTCTTC	CAWTRQERELANEQFF
NA	TRBV6-1	NA	TRBJ2-3	TGTGCCAGCCGGGACTTACTAGGGATGGCAGATACGCAGTATTTT	CASRDLLGMADTQYF
NA	TRBV30	NA	TRBJ2-7	TGTGCCGGAGGGTCCGCTACCTACGAGCAGTACTTC	CAGGSATYEQYF
NA	TRBV29-1	NA	TRBJ2-3	TGCAGCGTTGAAGGCCCCGGTATGGATACGCAGTATTTT	CSVEGPGMDTQYF
NA	TRBV5-1	NA	TRBJ2-3	TGCGCCAGCAGCTTGGATGGGGACGGAGATACGCAGTATTTT	CASSLDGDGDTQYF
NA	TRBV27	NA	TRBJ2-7	TGTGCCAGCAGTCCAGGGGTAGGGGCCTACGAGCAGTACTTC	CASSPGVGAYEQYF
NA	TRBV5-6	NA	TRBJ1-5	TGTGCCAGCAGCCCTGGACGTTTCAATCAGCCCCAGCATTTT	CASSPGRFNQPQHF
medium-sized	TRBV2	NA	TRBJ2-2	TGTGCCAGCAGTGGGGGAGAGGTCGCGCCCGGGGAGCTGTTTTTT	CASSGGEVAPGELFF
NA	TRBV19	TRBD2	TRBJ2-3	TGTGCCAGTAGTACCCGGGACTACCTTCAGCCTGGCACAGATACGCAGTATTTT	CASSTRDYLQPGTDTQYF
NA	TRBV11-2	TRBD1	TRBJ2-1	TGTGCCAGCAGCTCCTTCGGACAGGGAACTCACAATGAGCAGTTCTTC	CASSSFGQGTHNEQFF
once	TRBV10-3	NA	TRBJ2-1	TGTGCCATCAGTGAGTCTGAACAGGAGAGGACCTACAATGAGCAGTTCTTC	CAISESEQERTYNEQFF
few	TRBV5-4	NA	TRBJ1-2	TGTGCCAGCAGCTTGGAGGACAGCAACTATGGCTACACCTTC	CASSLEDSNYGYTF
NA	TRBV5-6	TRBD1	TRBJ2-7	TGTGCCAGCAGCTACCCGGGACAGGGAGCGTACGAGCAGTACTTC	CASSYPGQGAYEQYF
NA	TRBV2	TRBD2	TRBJ2-1	TGTGCCAGCAGTGATTTCCGGGGACTAGCGGTTTTACTTAGCTCCTACAATGAGCAGTTCTTC	CASSDFRGLAVLLSSYNEQFF
few	TRBV7-9	NA	TRBJ2-2	TGTGCCAGCAGGACAGGGAACACCGGGGAGCTGTTTTTT	CASRTGNTGELFF
NA	TRBV11-2	TRBD2	TRBJ2-7	TGTGCCAGCAGCTTTAGCGGGATGGGCCTCTCCTACGAGCAGTACTTC	CASSFSGMGLSYEQYF
NA	TRBV5-1	NA	TRBJ2-1	TGCGCCAGCAGCTTGTACGGTTCCAATGAGCAGTTCTTC	CASSLYGSNEQFF
once	TRBV27	TRBD1	TRBJ2-7	TGTGCCAGCAGTGAATGGGACAGTAGCTACGAGCAGTACTTC	CASSEWDSSYEQYF
NA	TRBV9	NA	TRBJ1-1	TGTGCCAGCAGCGTAGATGGGGAGCAGGGCGAAGCTTTCTTT	CASSVDGEQGEAFF
few	TRBV5-6	NA	TRBJ2-5	TGTGCCAGCAGCGGAGAAGAGACCCAGTACTTC	CASSGEETQYF
few	TRBV6-1	NA	TRBJ2-5	TGTGCCAGCACGGAGGGAAGGGGCCAAGAGACCCAGTACTTC	CASTEGRGQETQYF
NA	TRBV11-2	TRBD2	TRBJ2-1	TGTGCCAGCAGCCTATATAGCGGGAGGCTCAATGAGCAGTTCTTC	CASSLYSGRLNEQFF